A selection of T cell receptor beta chains follows, all from one sample in a study of T-cell memory formation after mild COVID-19. TCRdb fed the 5' RACE reads into MiXCR, producing one record per CDR3 protein. The profile shows approximately 65,000 distinct CDR3 sequences, roughly 17% of them singletons. The sample comprised PBMCs or a T cell subset sorted from them (not recorded which). All receptors come from an adult woman who had mild COVID-19 (a few samples of this study predate the infection). Cell type and time point are not known. Both conserved end residues are trimmed from each CDR3.

j_gene,v_gene,CDR3aa
TRBJ2-5,TRBV11-2,ASSLSPGVSYQETQY
TRBJ1-6,TRBV9,ASSPGEGYPLH
TRBJ2-7,TRBV15,ATSRDKGLAVEQY
TRBJ2-7,TRBV5-6,ASSWTAGEQY
TRBJ2-1,TRBV5-1,ASSLATDYPLSGDNEQF
TRBJ2-1,TRBV7-6,ASGSGGAYNEQF
TRBJ2-7,TRBV5-1,ASSLARSPYEQY
TRBJ1-2,TRBV5-1,ASSLDLRSNYGYT
TRBJ2-1,TRBV12-3/TRBV12-4,ASSLRETYYNEQF
TRBJ1-1,TRBV4-1,ASSQEWSVLEAF
TRBJ2-7,TRBV7-6,ASSLAVTGLDEQY
TRBJ2-1,TRBV11-3,ASSSADTETYNEQF
TRBJ2-3,TRBV7-9,ASRPTSGGGTDTQY
TRBJ2-2,TRBV7-9,ASNPTPGDGELF
TRBJ2-5,TRBV15,ATSRTTGGLETQY
TRBJ2-3,TRBV12-3/TRBV12-4,ASSLTGGAGDTQY
TRBJ2-3,TRBV7-3,ASSLSRDTQY
TRBJ2-5,TRBV11-2,ASSLDGLAGKETQY
TRBJ2-7,TRBV19,ASSGPGGSYEQY
TRBJ2-3,TRBV20-1,SAPRLAESTDTQY
TRBJ2-7,TRBV4-1,ASSQERGLYEQY
TRBJ2-1,TRBV9,ASSVTVAGGSRFYNEQF
TRBJ1-1,TRBV4-3,ASSQDQGETEAF
TRBJ2-7,TRBV7-2,ASSLDGEQY
TRBJ1-1,TRBV24-1,ATSLGTNTEAF
TRBJ1-6,TRBV30,AWSPAAFTYNSPLH
TRBJ1-5,TRBV6-6,ASSPLEGTNQPQH
TRBJ1-5,TRBV29-1,SVEVVTHPQH
TRBJ2-7,TRBV29-1,SVETARSEQY
TRBJ2-2,TRBV6-5,ASSPGVTGELF
TRBJ2-7,TRBV7-9,ASSHTAGVSYEQY
TRBJ2-3,TRBV7-2,ASSGKVLAGGPGDTQY
TRBJ1-5,TRBV6-5,ASSKGYSNQPQH
TRBJ2-5,TRBV7-9,ASSLRLAAQETQY
TRBJ2-5,TRBV7-9,ASSLVGRAGSGRETQY
TRBJ2-1,TRBV6-5,ASSYSTTGAAYNEQF